The 7 T cell receptor beta chains below were found in one sample sequenced in a study of cytomegalovirus exposure and HLA in healthy donors. The PCR employed 60 Vbeta primers together with 13 Jbeta primers. The table came from immunoSEQ multiplex PCR; TCRdb's copy has only in-frame clones and leaves some out. The sample has some 140,000 clones; around 63% are singletons. The specimen sequenced was PBMCs. These receptors all come from a human donor in good health.

This chain joins TRBV9 and TRBJ2-3, with D maybe TRBD2 (5 bases). In germline, CDR1 is SGDLS, CDR2 YYNGEE. The CDR3 is 13 amino acids. The V gene lost 4 bases and the J gene lost 4 bases, with 10 bases spanning the gap. DNA for the CDR3: TGTGCCAGCAGCCTAGGACTTTCAGATACGCAGTATTTT. Translation gives CASSLGLSDTQYF.

This clone was detected only a few times. The chain carries TRBV29-1 and TRBJ1-1, with D unresolved. The V gene lost 5 bases and the J gene lost 6 bases, with 19 bases spanning the gap. The CDR3 is 14 residues long. Germline V gene data show CDR1 as SQVTM and CDR2 as ANQGSEA. CDR3 protein: CSVRLSLPSPEAFF. CDR3 sequence (DNA): TGCAGCGTTCGTCTTAGCCTTCCTAGCCCTGAAGCTTTCTTT.

The gene calls are TRBV5-4 and TRBJ1-1; unclear D gene. Per germline, CDR1 SGHNT and CDR2 YYREEE (reference sequence). V was cut by 4 bases and J by 0 bases, with 10 bases left in between. The CDR3 spans 14 residues. CDR3 in amino acids: CASSPTQMNTEAFF. In nucleotides, the CDR3 is TGTGCCAGCAGCCCAACACAGATGAACACTGAAGCTTTCTTT.

This clone was observed a handful of times. The chain carries TRBV6-4 and TRBJ2-6; the D gene is possibly TRBD1 (6 bases). CDR1 is MRHNA, CDR2 SNTAGT, per germline. The CDR3 contains 15 residues. Between the trimmed V and J ends, which lost 0 bases and 3 bases, there was a span of 6 bases. The CDR3 protein is CASSDSQGGANVLTF. As DNA, the CDR3 is TGTGCCAGCAGTGACTCACAGGGTGGGGCCAACGTCCTGACTTTC.

The J gene is TRBJ2-3, the V gene TRBV7-6, with 11 bases identical to TRBD1. CDR3 length: 15 amino acids. V dropped 6 bases and J dropped 2; count of bases not matched to a gene: 4. The germline CDR1 and CDR2 sequences are SGHVS and FNYEAQ. This chain's CDR3 is CASRRTGGATDTQYF. The CDR3 DNA follows: TGTGCCAGCAGACGGACAGGGGGCGCCACAGATACGCAGTATTTT. Combining the CDR3 with reference TRBV7-6 and TRBJ2-3 gives the whole variable domain GAGVSQSPRYKVTKRGQDVALRCDPISGHVSLYWYRQALGQGPEFLTYFNYEAQQDKSGLPNDRFSAERPEGSISTLTIQRTEQRDSAMYRCASRRTGGATDTQYFGPGTRLTVL.

This clone was seen only a few times. The chain uses TRBV27 and TRBJ1-3; D unresolved. Germline values: CDR1 MNHEY, CDR2 SMNVEV (reference sequence). CDR3 length: 14 amino acids. V shed 5 bases and J shed 3 bases, with 11 bases lying between them. The DNA of the CDR3 is TGTGCCAGCAGTCCCCAATCGGTTGGAAACACCATATATTTT. It encodes CASSPQSVGNTIYF.

This clone was detected only once. V is TRBV11-3 and J is TRBJ1-1, with D possibly matching TRBD1 (5 bases). With 6 bases removed from V and 6 bases from J, the gap between germline ends came to 11 bases. Germline loops: CDR1 SGHNT, CDR2 YENEEA. The CDR3 extends over 12 amino acids. CDR3 DNA sequence: TGTGCCAGCAGACATAGGGGCTCTGAAGCTTTCTTT. Its protein is CASRHRGSEAFF. Drawing the rest from reference TRBV11-3 and TRBJ1-1, the complete variable domain is EAGVVQSPRYKIIEKKQPVAFWCNPISGHNTLYWYLQNLGQGPELLIRYENEEAVDDSQLPKDRFSAERLKGVDSTLKIQPAELGDSAVYLCASRHRGSEAFFGQGTRLTVV.